This T cell receptor (beta chain) was observed in a study of human T cells and chemical hapten exposure. MiXCR was run by TCRdb on the RACE reads, yielding one entry per CDR3 protein. The repertoire holds about 92,000 distinct CDR3 sequences, roughly 9.1% seen once, with approximately 3.8% in the top ten. As to time point: pre-sensitization, week 0. Stated treatment: therapeutic diphenylcyclopropenone sensitization with weekly scalp DPC. Study-level findings and limits: The study found that DPC sensitization did not change TCRs above 1 in 1000 frequency.

A few counts support this clonotype. The target antigen is unknown. Sequencing used whole blood, obtained in connection with sensitization to the hapten diphenylcyclopropenone (DPC). This TCR came from a woman aged 40 to 55 with alopecia areata. Some clones in this sample may be carry-over from other donors' samples.

This CDR3 reads CASRSDPSSYNEQFF. In DNA, the CDR3 is TGTGCCAGCAGATCGGACCCCAGCTCCTACAATGAGCAGTTCTTC. The chain links TRBV6-2 or TRBV6-3 to TRBJ2-1; no firm D call. Deletions cut 6 bases from V and 0 bases from J, with 12 bases between. From germline, CDR1 is MNHEY and CDR2 SVGEGT. The CDR3 loop spans 15 amino acids.